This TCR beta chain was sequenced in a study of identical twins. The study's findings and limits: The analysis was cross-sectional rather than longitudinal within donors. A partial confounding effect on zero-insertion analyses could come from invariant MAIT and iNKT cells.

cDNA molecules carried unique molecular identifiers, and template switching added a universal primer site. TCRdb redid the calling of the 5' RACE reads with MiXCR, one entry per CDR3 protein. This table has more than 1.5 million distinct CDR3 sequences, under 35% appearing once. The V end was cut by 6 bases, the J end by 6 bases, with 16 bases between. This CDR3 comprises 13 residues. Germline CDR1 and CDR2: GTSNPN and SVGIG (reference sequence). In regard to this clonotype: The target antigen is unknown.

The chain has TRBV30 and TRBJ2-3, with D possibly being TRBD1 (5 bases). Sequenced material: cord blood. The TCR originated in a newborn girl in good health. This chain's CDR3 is CACSDTLVDTQYF. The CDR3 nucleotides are TGTGCCTGTTCGGACACCCTCGTTGATACGCAGTATTTT.